The T cell receptor beta chain described here comes from a study of regulatory T cells in long-lasting Graves disease. This clonotype came up many times. As to time point: newly diagnosed GD, antithyroid drugs for less than 3 months. Generation of the TCR library employed RNA extracted from PBMCs. CDR3-region Arm-PCR and iRepertoire HTBI primers produced the TCR beta libraries. TCRdb processed the multiplex PCR reads anew with MiXCR; each CDR3 protein has one entry. The table shows under 250,000 distinct CDR3 sequences, with about 19% occurring only once. The CDR3 covers 16 residues. From germline, CDR1 is MNHEY and CDR2 SMNVEV (reference sequence). V gave up 5 bases and J gave up 5 bases, with 21 bases separating them. This sample also appeared in a second study, on T cells in Graves' hyperthyroidism and ophthalmopathy. That source reports: First-round RT-PCR with HTBI primers amplified the TCR CDR3 region.

The chain employs TRBV27 and TRBJ1-1, with a tentative D call TRBD1 (5 bases). The receptor was derived from a young woman with Graves disease. Sequenced material: peripheral blood mononuclear cells (PBMCs), taken at new diagnosis, from a patient treated with antithyroid drugs. The CDR3 nucleotides read TGTGCCAGCAGTCCCGAAGGTTGGGGCATGCGGACTGAAGCTTTCTTT. It encodes CASSPEGWGMRTEAFF.